The source of this T cell receptor beta chain is a study of chemoradiotherapy in HPV16-positive cancers. Looking at the study overall: A couple of HPV16-positive patients' cells yielded candidate HPV-specific clones and common motifs.

Repertoires were sampled repeatedly during chemoradiotherapy. Worth noting for this clone: Its specificity is unknown.

Assay: immunoSEQ multiplex PCR; the TCRdb copy retains only in-frame clones and omits some. The sample includes roughly 29,000 clones, over 80% of them seen just once. Points from the study as a whole: Non-HPV-specific T cells did not expand in tumors during treatment, whereas candidate HPV-specific clones and E7-related motifs did. For HPV16-positive patients, expanding HPV-responsive T cells associated with longer recurrence-free survival.

This receptor was identified in a human donor with HPV-associated anogenital cancer. The sequencing used blood, collected from a patient who underwent chemoradiotherapy.

Here the CDR3 reads CASSAPPGDRGRTGELFF. CDR3 coding DNA: TGTGCCAGCAGCGCCCCGCCTGGTGACAGGGGTAGGACCGGGGAGCTGTTTTTT. The rearrangement uses TRBV5-6 and TRBJ2-2; 8 bases map to TRBD1. J gave up 5 bases and V 4 bases, and 16 bases lay outside the gene matches. The germline CDR1 and CDR2 sequences are SGHDT and YYEEEE. The CDR3 runs 18 residues.